The T cell receptor (beta chain) described here comes from a study of regulatory T cells in long-lasting Graves disease. Time point here: persistent/refractory GD, antithyroid drugs over 5 years with positive TRAb. Extracted RNA from PBMCs served as the source of the TCR library. Patients of an endocrinology department in Xi'an, China, were included. This clonotype was detected only a few times. Its antigen remains unknown. Study observations and caveats: Results may be inaccurate due to the small sample size. The TCR repertoire of persistent Graves' patients was less diverse than that of newly diagnosed ones. Persistent patients shared more public clonotypes (2,741) than newly diagnosed patients (approximately 1,000).

V was clipped by 6 bases and J by 5 bases, with 19 bases between them. CDR3 length equals 15 residues. Germline V gene sequence: CDR1 MNHEY, CDR2 SVGEGT. The TCR beta library used iRepertoire HTBI primers with Arm-PCR amplification of CDR3. From the multiplex PCR reads, TCRdb called clonotypes with MiXCR, one entry per CDR3 protein. The table lists about 430,000 distinct CDR3 sequences, about 21% of them singletons. The chain carries TRBV6-2 or TRBV6-3 and TRBJ2-5; the D gene is possibly TRBD2 (6 bases). Sequencing used peripheral blood mononuclear cells (PBMCs), obtained when the disease was refractory, from a patient treated with antithyroid drugs. This receptor was obtained from a female donor with Graves disease. The CDR3 here is CASSRMRGSVETQYF. The CDR3 DNA sequence: TGTGCCAGCAGCAGAATGCGGGGATCGGTCGAGACCCAGTACTTC.